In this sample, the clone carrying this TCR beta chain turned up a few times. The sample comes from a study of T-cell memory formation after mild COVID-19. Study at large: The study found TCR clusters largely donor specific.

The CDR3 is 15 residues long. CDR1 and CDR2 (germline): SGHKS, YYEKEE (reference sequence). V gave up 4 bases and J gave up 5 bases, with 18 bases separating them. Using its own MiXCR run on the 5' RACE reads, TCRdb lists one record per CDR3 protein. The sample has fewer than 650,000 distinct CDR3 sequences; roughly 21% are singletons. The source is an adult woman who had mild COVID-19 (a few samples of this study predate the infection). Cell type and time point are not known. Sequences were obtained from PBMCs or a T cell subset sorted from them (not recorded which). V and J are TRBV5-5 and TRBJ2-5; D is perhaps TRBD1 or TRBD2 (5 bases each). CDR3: CASSVVGGGDETQYF. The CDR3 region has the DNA TGTGCCAGCAGCGTGGTTGGGGGTGGTGATGAGACCCAGTACTTC.